A selection of T cell receptor beta chains follows, all from one sample in a study of T-cell memory formation after mild COVID-19. Via MiXCR, TCRdb re-called the 5' RACE reads, giving one row per CDR3 protein. The sample comprises about 150,000 distinct CDR3 sequences, 19% of which are singletons, and around 2.4% rests with the top ten. Material: PBMCs or a T cell subset sorted from them (not recorded which). These receptors were taken from an adult woman who had mild COVID-19 (a few samples of this study predate the infection). Cell type and time point are not known. CDR3s include the opening cysteine and the closing phenylalanine or tryptophan. Fields, in order: J gene, V gene, clone size, D gene, CDR3 DNA, CDR3 protein. A D gene is named only where the DNA matches it firmly. Part of the rows lack a size; the others show once, few, many or a class for expanded clones.

J: TRBJ1-3
V: TRBV6-6
size: .
D: .
DNA: TGTGCCAGCAGCCCCCAGGTTCTTTTCGGCTCTGGAAACACCATATATTTT
CDR3: CASSPQVLFGSGNTIYF

J: TRBJ1-5
V: TRBV19
size: few
D: .
DNA: TGTGCCAGTAGTATGGGCAGGTATCTTAGCAATCAGCCCCAGCATTTT
CDR3: CASSMGRYLSNQPQHF

J: TRBJ2-5
V: TRBV18
size: few
D: .
DNA: TGTGCCAGCTCACCACCGATGAAGGAGACCCAGTACTTC
CDR3: CASSPPMKETQYF

J: TRBJ2-5
V: TRBV7-2
size: .
D: TRBD1
DNA: TGTGCCAGCAGCCGTCCCGGGACAGGGACCGGGTACTTC
CDR3: CASSRPGTGTGYF

J: TRBJ2-5
V: TRBV27
size: once
D: .
DNA: TGTGCCAGCAGTTTAGGTGTGGGCTTGGGGGGTGAGACCCAGTACTTC
CDR3: CASSLGVGLGGETQYF

J: TRBJ1-2
V: TRBV11-2
size: .
D: TRBD1
DNA: TGTGCCAGCAGCATAGCCGGGACAGGAAACTATGGCTACACCTTC
CDR3: CASSIAGTGNYGYTF

J: TRBJ2-7
V: TRBV7-2
size: .
D: .
DNA: TGTGCCAGCAGCTCGGGGCTGGGGACATACGAGCAGTACTTC
CDR3: CASSSGLGTYEQYF

J: TRBJ2-2
V: TRBV5-1
size: few
D: TRBD2
DNA: TGCGCCAGCAGGGGACTAGCGGGAGTAACCGGGGAGCTGTTTTTT
CDR3: CASRGLAGVTGELFF

J: TRBJ2-5
V: TRBV9
size: few
D: TRBD1
DNA: TGTGCCAGCAGCATGGGACAGTACCGACAAGAGACCCAGTACTTC
CDR3: CASSMGQYRQETQYF

J: TRBJ2-1
V: TRBV20-1
size: .
D: TRBD2
DNA: TGCAGTGCTGCAACGGGACTAGCATACAATGAGCAGTTCTTC
CDR3: CSAATGLAYNEQFF

J: TRBJ2-4
V: TRBV27
size: .
D: .
DNA: TGTGCCAGCAGTTCCGCCAGAGAAAACATTCAGTACTTC
CDR3: CASSSARENIQYF

J: TRBJ2-2
V: TRBV5-4
size: .
D: TRBD1
DNA: TGTGCCAGCAGCATAGGACAGGGGGCGAACACCGGGGAGCTGTTTTTT
CDR3: CASSIGQGANTGELFF

J: TRBJ2-3
V: TRBV6-2/TRBV6-3
size: .
D: TRBD2
DNA: TGTGCCAGCAGTTACGGATCTAGCGGGGATAGCACAGATACGCAGTATTTT
CDR3: CASSYGSSGDSTDTQYF

J: TRBJ1-4
V: TRBV3-1
size: .
D: .
DNA: TGTGCCAGCAGCCCCGGACTACAGGAAAAACTGTTTTTT
CDR3: CASSPGLQEKLFF

J: TRBJ1-5
V: TRBV19
size: .
D: .
DNA: TGTGCCAGCTCGGATCACCGGTCCGGGCCCCAGCATTTT
CDR3: CASSDHRSGPQHF

J: TRBJ2-5
V: TRBV11-1
size: .
D: .
DNA: TGTGCCAGCAGCCTAACAATGGTAGAGACCCAGTACTTC
CDR3: CASSLTMVETQYF

J: TRBJ2-3
V: TRBV12-3/TRBV12-4
size: few
D: TRBD2
DNA: TGTGCCAGCAGTTTAAGGGCGGGGGGGCCCGCAGATACGCAGTATTTT
CDR3: CASSLRAGGPADTQYF

J: TRBJ2-7
V: TRBV7-2
size: .
D: .
DNA: TGTGCCAGCACCAGAACAGGGTTGGCCTACGAGCAGTACTTC
CDR3: CASTRTGLAYEQYF

J: TRBJ2-4
V: TRBV9
size: .
D: .
DNA: TGTGCCAGCAGCGTAGAGGTGACAGAGGGCATTCAGTACTTC
CDR3: CASSVEVTEGIQYF

J: TRBJ2-5
V: TRBV6-2/TRBV6-3
size: few
D: .
DNA: TGTGCCAGCAGTCGGCCCGAAGAGACCCAGTACTTC
CDR3: CASSRPEETQYF

J: TRBJ2-1
V: TRBV7-2
size: .
D: TRBD2
DNA: TGTGCCAGCAGCCCCCTAACTCACCCGACTAGCGGGAGGAGCGGGGAGCAGTTCTTC
CDR3: CASSPLTHPTSGRSGEQFF

J: TRBJ2-7
V: TRBV6-2/TRBV6-3
size: .
D: .
DNA: TGTGCCAGCAGCTCTCCGACGGTCTACGAGCAGTACTTC
CDR3: CASSSPTVYEQYF

J: TRBJ2-3
V: TRBV6-1
size: few
D: .
DNA: TGTGCCAGCAGTGAGTTCAGGGGAACGGCAGATACGCAGTATTTT
CDR3: CASSEFRGTADTQYF

J: TRBJ2-5
V: TRBV5-1
size: .
D: .
DNA: TGCGCCAGCAGCGGGCGGGCCGACGCCGGGGAGACCCAGTACTTC
CDR3: CASSGRADAGETQYF

J: TRBJ2-3
V: TRBV5-1
size: few
D: TRBD2
DNA: TGCGCCAGCAGCCTCGGACTAGCGAGAAGCACAGATACGCAGTATTTT
CDR3: CASSLGLARSTDTQYF

J: TRBJ2-3
V: TRBV7-2
size: few
D: .
DNA: TGTGCCAGCAGCTTAGAGGGACTTCCTAGCACAGATACGCAGTATTTT
CDR3: CASSLEGLPSTDTQYF

J: TRBJ2-2
V: TRBV7-6
size: few
D: .
DNA: TGTGCCAGCAGTCAGGGGCAGATTAACACCGGGGAGCTGTTTTTT
CDR3: CASSQGQINTGELFF

J: TRBJ2-1
V: TRBV11-2
size: .
D: TRBD2
DNA: TGTGCCAGCAGCTTACCCGGGCTAGCGGGGAGCAATGAGCAGTTCTTC
CDR3: CASSLPGLAGSNEQFF

J: TRBJ2-3
V: TRBV7-2
size: few
D: TRBD1
DNA: TGTGCCAGCAGCTCGGGACAGGGGGCCGATACGCAGTATTTT
CDR3: CASSSGQGADTQYF

J: TRBJ1-5
V: TRBV7-9
size: .
D: TRBD1
DNA: TGTGCCAGCAGCTCTTCAGGGGGCGATCAGCCCCAGCATTTT
CDR3: CASSSSGGDQPQHF

J: TRBJ2-7
V: TRBV5-1
size: few
D: .
DNA: TGCGCCAGCATGAGCGACTTCTACGAGCAGTACTTC
CDR3: CASMSDFYEQYF

J: TRBJ1-5
V: TRBV15
size: few
D: .
DNA: TGTGCCACCAGCAGAGATGATCAGCCCCAGCATTTT
CDR3: CATSRDDQPQHF

J: TRBJ1-1
V: TRBV5-1
size: .
D: .
DNA: TGCGCCAGCCTTGACGGACCGGGAGGACTGAACACTGAAGCTTTCTTT
CDR3: CASLDGPGGLNTEAFF

J: TRBJ2-7
V: TRBV12-3/TRBV12-4
size: .
D: .
DNA: TGTGCCAGCAGTTTATCCTCACAGGCAGCCTACGAGCAGTACTTC
CDR3: CASSLSSQAAYEQYF

J: TRBJ1-5
V: TRBV30
size: .
D: .
DNA: TGTGCCTGGAGTGGACAGTTACTCAATCAGCCCCAGCATTTT
CDR3: CAWSGQLLNQPQHF

J: TRBJ1-5
V: TRBV29-1
size: many
D: .
DNA: TGCAGCGTCAAAAGGGCATTTGATCAGCCCCAGCATTTT
CDR3: CSVKRAFDQPQHF

J: TRBJ2-5
V: TRBV20-1
size: .
D: .
DNA: TGCAGTGCTACCTGGACCAGCCAAGAGACCCAGTACTTC
CDR3: CSATWTSQETQYF

J: TRBJ2-1
V: TRBV11-2
size: .
D: .
DNA: TGTGCCAGCAGCCGGAGGGATGAGCAGTTCTTC
CDR3: CASSRRDEQFF

J: TRBJ2-5
V: TRBV5-1
size: few
D: TRBD1
DNA: TGCGCCAGCAGCCAGACAGGGTCGGAGACCCAGTACTTC
CDR3: CASSQTGSETQYF

J: TRBJ2-3
V: TRBV12-3/TRBV12-4
size: .
D: TRBD2
DNA: TGTGCCAGCAGACGCGGGGGGACTAACACAGATACGCAGTATTTT
CDR3: CASRRGGTNTDTQYF

J: TRBJ2-2
V: TRBV29-1
size: few
D: TRBD1
DNA: TGCAGCGTAGTAGAACAGGGGGCTTCCGGGGAGCTGTTTTTT
CDR3: CSVVEQGASGELFF

J: TRBJ2-7
V: TRBV4-1
size: few
D: .
DNA: TGCGCCAGCAGCCAAGAGGGTCTAGCGCGTACTGACTTC
CDR3: CASSQEGLARTDF

J: TRBJ1-2
V: TRBV2
size: .
D: .
DNA: TGTGCCAGCAGTGTGGACAGATACAATAACTATGGCTACACCTTC
CDR3: CASSVDRYNNYGYTF

J: TRBJ2-7
V: TRBV7-3
size: .
D: TRBD2
DNA: TGTGCCAGCAAGCCGGGACTAGCTGTAGCCGACGAGCAGTACTTC
CDR3: CASKPGLAVADEQYF

J: TRBJ1-1
V: TRBV5-5
size: .
D: .
DNA: TGTGCCAGCAGGTCGAACACTGAAGCTTTCTTT
CDR3: CASRSNTEAFF

J: TRBJ2-2
V: TRBV5-6
size: many
D: .
DNA: TGTGCCAGCAGCTTTTGGCGGAGCGCGAACACCGGGGAGCTGTTTTTT
CDR3: CASSFWRSANTGELFF

J: TRBJ2-2
V: TRBV24-1
size: many
D: .
DNA: TGTGCCACCAGTGATGGCAGAGAACACCGGGAGCTGTTTTTT
CDR3: CATSDGREHRELFF

J: TRBJ1-5
V: TRBV2
size: .
D: .
DNA: TGTGCCAGCAGCGCAGGGGTTAGCAATCAGCCCCAGCATTTT
CDR3: CASSAGVSNQPQHF

J: TRBJ2-7
V: TRBV11-3
size: .
D: .
DNA: TGTGCCAGCAGCAAGGGGAGGGGGCCCGGCGAGCAGTACTTC
CDR3: CASSKGRGPGEQYF

J: TRBJ2-1
V: TRBV5-1
size: few
D: TRBD2
DNA: TGCGCCAGCAGCTCGACCGGGGGACTAGCGGGAGGCGCCCATGAGCAGTTCTTC
CDR3: CASSSTGGLAGGAHEQFF

J: TRBJ1-4
V: TRBV5-1
size: few
D: .
DNA: TGCGCCAGCAGCTTGGATCGGGGGGCCGGGGAAAAACTGTTTTTT
CDR3: CASSLDRGAGEKLFF

J: TRBJ1-2
V: TRBV7-9
size: .
D: .
DNA: TGTGCCAGCAGGCCCCCTGGATCGGGCTATGGCTACACCTTC
CDR3: CASRPPGSGYGYTF